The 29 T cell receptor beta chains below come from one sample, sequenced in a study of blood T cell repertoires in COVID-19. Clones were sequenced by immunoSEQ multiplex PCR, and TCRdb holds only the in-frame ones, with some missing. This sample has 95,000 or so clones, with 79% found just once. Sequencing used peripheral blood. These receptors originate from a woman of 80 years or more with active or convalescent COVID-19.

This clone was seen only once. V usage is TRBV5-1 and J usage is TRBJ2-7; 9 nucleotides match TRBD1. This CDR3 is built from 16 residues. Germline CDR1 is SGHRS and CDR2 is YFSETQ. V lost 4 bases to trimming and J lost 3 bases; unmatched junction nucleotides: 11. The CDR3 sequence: CASSQGPETGGYEQYF. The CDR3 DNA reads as TGCGCCAGCAGCCAGGGCCCTGAGACAGGGGGCTACGAGCAGTACTTC. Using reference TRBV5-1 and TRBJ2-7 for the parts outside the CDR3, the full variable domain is KAGVTQTPRYLIKTRGQQVTLSCSPISGHRSVSWYQQTPGQGLQFLFEYFSETQRNKGNFPGRFSGRQFSNSRSEMNVSTLELGDSALYLCASSQGPETGGYEQYFGPGTRLTVT.

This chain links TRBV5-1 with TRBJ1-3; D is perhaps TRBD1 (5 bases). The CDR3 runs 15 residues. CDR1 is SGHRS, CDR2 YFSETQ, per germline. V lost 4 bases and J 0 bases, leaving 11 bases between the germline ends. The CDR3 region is CASSESGSSGNTIYF. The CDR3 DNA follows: TGCGCCAGCAGCGAGTCAGGGTCCTCTGGAAACACCATATATTTT.

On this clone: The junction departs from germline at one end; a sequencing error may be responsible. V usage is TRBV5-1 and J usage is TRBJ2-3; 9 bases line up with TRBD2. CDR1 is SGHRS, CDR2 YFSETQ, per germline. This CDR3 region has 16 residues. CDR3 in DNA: TGTGCCAGCAGCACTCTTACTAGCGGGAGCACAGATACGCAGTATTTT. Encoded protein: CASSTLTSGSTDTQYF.

This CDR3 reads CASSFDRVEQYF. The CDR3 region has the DNA TGTGCCAGCAGCTTTGACAGGGTTGAGCAGTACTTC. The rearrangement links TRBV2 to TRBJ2-7, with TRBD1 identical over 7 bases. The germline CDR1 and CDR2 sequences are SNHLY and FYNNEI. Trimming at V came to 6 bases and at J to 7 bases, leaving 6 bases not matched to a gene. The CDR3 spans 12 residues.

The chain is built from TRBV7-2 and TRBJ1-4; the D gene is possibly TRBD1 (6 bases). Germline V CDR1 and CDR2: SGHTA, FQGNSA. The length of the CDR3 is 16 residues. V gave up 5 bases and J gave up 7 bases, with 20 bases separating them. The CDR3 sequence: CASSLTWTALSEKLFF. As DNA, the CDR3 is TGTGCCAGCAGCCTAACTTGGACAGCTCTTAGTGAAAAACTGTTTTTT.

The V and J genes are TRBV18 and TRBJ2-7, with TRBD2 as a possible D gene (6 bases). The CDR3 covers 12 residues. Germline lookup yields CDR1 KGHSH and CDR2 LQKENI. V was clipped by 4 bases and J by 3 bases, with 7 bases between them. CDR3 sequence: CASSRDFYEQYF. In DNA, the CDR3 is TGTGCCAGCTCACGGGACTTCTACGAGCAGTACTTC.

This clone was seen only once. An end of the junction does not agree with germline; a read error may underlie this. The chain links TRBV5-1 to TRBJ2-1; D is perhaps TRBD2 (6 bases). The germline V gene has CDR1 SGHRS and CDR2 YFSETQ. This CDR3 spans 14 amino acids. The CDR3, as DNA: TGTGCCAGCAGCTTGGATCTGGGGGGCAATGAGCAGTTCTTC. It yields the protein CASSLDLGGNEQFF.

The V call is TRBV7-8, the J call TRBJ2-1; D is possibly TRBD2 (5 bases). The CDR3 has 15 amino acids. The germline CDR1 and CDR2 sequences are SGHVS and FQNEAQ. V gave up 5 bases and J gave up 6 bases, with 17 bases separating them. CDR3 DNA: TGTGCCAGCAGCGGCCGGGGTTCTGGGCCCAATGAGCAGTTCTTC. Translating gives CASSGRGSGPNEQFF.

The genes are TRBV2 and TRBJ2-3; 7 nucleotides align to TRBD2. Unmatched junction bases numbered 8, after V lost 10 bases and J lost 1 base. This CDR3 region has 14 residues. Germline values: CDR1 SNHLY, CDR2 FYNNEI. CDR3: CATTTSRRTDTQYF. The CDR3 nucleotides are TGTGCCACTACGACTAGCCGACGCACAGATACGCAGTATTTT.

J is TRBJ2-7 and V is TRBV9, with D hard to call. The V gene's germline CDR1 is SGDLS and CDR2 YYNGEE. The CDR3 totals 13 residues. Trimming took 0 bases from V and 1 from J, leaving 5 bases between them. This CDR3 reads CASSVAESYEQYF. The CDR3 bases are TGTGCCAGCAGCGTAGCCGAGTCCTACGAGCAGTACTTC.

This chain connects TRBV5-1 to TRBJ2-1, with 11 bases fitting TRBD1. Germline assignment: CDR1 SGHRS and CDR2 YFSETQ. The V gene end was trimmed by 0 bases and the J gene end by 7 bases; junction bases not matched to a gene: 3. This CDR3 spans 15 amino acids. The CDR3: CASSLAGTGGNEQFF. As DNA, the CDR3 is TGCGCCAGCAGCTTGGCAGGGACAGGGGGGAATGAGCAGTTCTTC.

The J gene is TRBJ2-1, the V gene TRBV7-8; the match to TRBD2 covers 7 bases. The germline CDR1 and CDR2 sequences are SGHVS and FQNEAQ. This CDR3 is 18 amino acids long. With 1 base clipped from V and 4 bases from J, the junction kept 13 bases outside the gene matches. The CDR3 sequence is CASSLVGLADAPYNEQFF. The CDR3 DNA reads TGTGCCAGCAGCTTAGTGGGGCTAGCGGACGCTCCTTACAATGAGCAGTTCTTC.

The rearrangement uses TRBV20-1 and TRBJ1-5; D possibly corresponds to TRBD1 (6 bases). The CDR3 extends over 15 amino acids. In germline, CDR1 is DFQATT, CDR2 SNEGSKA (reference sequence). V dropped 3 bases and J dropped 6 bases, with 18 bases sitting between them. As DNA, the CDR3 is TGCAGTGCTAGTAGTAGTGGTACAGGGTTTCAGCCCCAGCATTTT. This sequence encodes CSASSSGTGFQPQHF.

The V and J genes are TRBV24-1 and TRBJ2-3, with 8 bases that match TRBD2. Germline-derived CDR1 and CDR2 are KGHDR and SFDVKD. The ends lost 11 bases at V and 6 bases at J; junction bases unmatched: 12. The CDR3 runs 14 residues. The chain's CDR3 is CAIRSSGSPDTQYF. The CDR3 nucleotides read TGTGCCATCAGGTCCAGCGGGAGCCCCGATACGCAGTATTTT.

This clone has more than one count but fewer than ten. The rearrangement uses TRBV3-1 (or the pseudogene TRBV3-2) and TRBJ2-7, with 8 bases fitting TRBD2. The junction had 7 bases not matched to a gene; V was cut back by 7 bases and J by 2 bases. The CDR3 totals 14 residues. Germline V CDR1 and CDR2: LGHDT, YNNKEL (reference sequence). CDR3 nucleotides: TGTGCCAGCACCCCCAGCGGGGGCACCTACGAGCAGTACTTC. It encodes CASTPSGGTYEQYF.

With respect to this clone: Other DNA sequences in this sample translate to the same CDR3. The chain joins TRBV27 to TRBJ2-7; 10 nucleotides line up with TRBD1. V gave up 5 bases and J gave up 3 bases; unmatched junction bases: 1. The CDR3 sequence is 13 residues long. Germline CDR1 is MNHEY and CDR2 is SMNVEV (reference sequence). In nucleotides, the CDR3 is TGTGCCAGCAGTCGGGACAGGGGCTACGAGCAGTACTTC. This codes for CASSRDRGYEQYF.

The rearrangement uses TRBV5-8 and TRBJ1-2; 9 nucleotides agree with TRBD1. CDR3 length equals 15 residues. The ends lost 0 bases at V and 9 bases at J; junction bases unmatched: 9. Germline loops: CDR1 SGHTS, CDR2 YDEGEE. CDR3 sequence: CASSLEGTGRVSYTF. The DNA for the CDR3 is TGTGCCAGCAGCTTGGAGGGGACAGGGAGAGTGAGCTACACCTTC.

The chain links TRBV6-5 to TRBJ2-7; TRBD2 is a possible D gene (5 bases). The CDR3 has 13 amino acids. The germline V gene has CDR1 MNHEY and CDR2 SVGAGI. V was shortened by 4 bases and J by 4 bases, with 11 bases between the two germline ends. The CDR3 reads CASSSGIEYEQYF. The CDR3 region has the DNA TGTGCCAGCAGTTCGGGGATCGAATACGAGCAGTACTTC.

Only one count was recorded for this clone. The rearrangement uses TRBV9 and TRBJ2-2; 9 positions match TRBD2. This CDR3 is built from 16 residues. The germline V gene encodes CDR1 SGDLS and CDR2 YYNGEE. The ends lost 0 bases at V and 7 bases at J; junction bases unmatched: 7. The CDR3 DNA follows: TGTGCCAGCAGCGTAGGGCTAGCGGGATTGGTCGGGGAGCTGTTTTTT. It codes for CASSVGLAGLVGELFF.

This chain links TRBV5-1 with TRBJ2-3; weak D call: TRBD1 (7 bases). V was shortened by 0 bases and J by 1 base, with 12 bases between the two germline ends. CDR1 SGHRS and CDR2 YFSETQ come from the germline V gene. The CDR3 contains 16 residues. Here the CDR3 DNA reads TGCGCCAGCAGCTTGGGCCAGGGGGGAGGCACAGATACGCAGTATTTT. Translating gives CASSLGQGGGTDTQYF. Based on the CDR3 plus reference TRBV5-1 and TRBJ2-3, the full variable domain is KAGVTQTPRYLIKTRGQQVTLSCSPISGHRSVSWYQQTPGQGLQFLFEYFSETQRNKGNFPGRFSGRQFSNSRSEMNVSTLELGDSALYLCASSLGQGGGTDTQYFGPGTRLTVL.

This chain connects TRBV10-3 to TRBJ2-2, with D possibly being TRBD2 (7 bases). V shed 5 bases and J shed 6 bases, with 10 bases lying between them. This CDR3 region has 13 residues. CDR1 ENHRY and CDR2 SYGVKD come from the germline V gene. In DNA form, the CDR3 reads TGTGCCATCAGTACAGGGAGGGCCGGGGAGCTGTTTTTT. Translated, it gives CAISTGRAGELFF.

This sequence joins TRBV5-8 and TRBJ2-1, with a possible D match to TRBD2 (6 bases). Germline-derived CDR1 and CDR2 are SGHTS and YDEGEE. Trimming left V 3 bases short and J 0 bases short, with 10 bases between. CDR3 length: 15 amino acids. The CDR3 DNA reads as TGTGCCAGCAGCTCTAGCGCCAGCTCCTACAATGAGCAGTTCTTC. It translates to CASSSSASSYNEQFF.

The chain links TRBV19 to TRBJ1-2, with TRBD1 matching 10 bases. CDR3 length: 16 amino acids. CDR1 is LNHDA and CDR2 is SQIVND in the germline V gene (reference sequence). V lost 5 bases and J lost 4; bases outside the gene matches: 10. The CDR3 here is CASSGYDRGPGYGYTF. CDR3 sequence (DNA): TGTGCCAGTAGTGGATATGACAGGGGGCCCGGCTATGGCTACACCTTC.

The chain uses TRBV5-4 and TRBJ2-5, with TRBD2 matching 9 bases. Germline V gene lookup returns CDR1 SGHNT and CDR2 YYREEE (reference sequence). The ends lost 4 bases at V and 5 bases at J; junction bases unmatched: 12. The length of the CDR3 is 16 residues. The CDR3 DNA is TGTGCCAGCAGCACCGGAGGTAGCGGGAGTCGGGAGACCCAGTACTTC. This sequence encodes CASSTGGSGSRETQYF.

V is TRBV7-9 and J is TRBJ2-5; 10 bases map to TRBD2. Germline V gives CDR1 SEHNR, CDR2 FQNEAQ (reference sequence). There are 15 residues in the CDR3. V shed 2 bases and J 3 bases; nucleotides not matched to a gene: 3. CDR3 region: CASSLTTSGKETQYF. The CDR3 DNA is TGTGCCAGCAGCTTAACAACTAGCGGGAAAGAGACCCAGTACTTC.

The CDR3 reads CAWNSGPGGELFF. The CDR3 coding sequence is TGTGCCTGGAATAGCGGGCCCGGCGGGGAGCTGTTTTTT. This chain uses TRBV30 with TRBJ2-2; 7 positions match TRBD2. This CDR3 is built from 13 residues. The trim removed 4 bases at V and 7 bases at J, leaving 6 bases unmatched. Looked up from germline, CDR1 is GTSNPN and CDR2 is SVGIG (reference sequence). Using reference TRBV30 and TRBJ2-2 for the parts outside the CDR3, the full variable domain is SQTIHQWPATLVQPVGSPLSLECTVEGTSNPNLYWYRQAAGRGLQLLFYSVGIGQISSEVPQNLSASRPQDRQFILSSKKLLLSDSGFYLCAWNSGPGGELFFGEGSRLTVL.

The DNA of the CDR3 is TGCGCCAGCAGCCCACTTGGAGGTGAAGCTTTCTTT. Translated, it gives CASSPLGGEAFF. The rearrangement joins TRBV10-1 to TRBJ1-1; D is ambiguous. The CDR3 spans 12 residues. Trimming removed 6 bases at V and 7 bases at J, with 12 bases between. Germline loops: CDR1 WNHNN, CDR2 SYGVQD (reference sequence).

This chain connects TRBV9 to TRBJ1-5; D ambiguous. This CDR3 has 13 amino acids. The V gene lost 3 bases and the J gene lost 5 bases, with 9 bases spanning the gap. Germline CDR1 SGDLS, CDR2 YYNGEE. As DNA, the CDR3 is TGTGCCAGCAGCGCCACCGGTGATCAGCCCCAGCATTTT. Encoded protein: CASSATGDQPQHF.

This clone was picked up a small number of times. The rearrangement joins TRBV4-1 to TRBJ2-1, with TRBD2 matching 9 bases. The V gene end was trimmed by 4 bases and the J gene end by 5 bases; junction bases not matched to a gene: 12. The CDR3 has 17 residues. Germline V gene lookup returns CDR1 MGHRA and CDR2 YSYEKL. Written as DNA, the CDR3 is TGCGCCAGCAGCCGGACTCCGGGACTAGCCGTCGACAATGAGCAGTTCTTC. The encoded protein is CASSRTPGLAVDNEQFF.